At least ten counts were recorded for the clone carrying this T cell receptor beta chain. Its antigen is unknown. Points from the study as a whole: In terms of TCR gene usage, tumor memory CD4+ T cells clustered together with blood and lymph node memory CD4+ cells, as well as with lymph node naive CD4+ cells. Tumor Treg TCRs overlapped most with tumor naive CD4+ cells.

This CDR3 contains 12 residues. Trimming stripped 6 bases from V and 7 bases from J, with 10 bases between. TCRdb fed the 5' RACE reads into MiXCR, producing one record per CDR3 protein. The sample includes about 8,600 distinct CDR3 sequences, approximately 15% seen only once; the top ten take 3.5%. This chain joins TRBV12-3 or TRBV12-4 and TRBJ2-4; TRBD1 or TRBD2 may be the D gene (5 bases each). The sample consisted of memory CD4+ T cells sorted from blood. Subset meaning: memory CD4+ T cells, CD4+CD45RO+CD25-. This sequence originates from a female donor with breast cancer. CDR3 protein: CASSLGTNIQYF. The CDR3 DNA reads TGTGCCAGCAGCCTCGGGACGAACATTCAGTACTTC.